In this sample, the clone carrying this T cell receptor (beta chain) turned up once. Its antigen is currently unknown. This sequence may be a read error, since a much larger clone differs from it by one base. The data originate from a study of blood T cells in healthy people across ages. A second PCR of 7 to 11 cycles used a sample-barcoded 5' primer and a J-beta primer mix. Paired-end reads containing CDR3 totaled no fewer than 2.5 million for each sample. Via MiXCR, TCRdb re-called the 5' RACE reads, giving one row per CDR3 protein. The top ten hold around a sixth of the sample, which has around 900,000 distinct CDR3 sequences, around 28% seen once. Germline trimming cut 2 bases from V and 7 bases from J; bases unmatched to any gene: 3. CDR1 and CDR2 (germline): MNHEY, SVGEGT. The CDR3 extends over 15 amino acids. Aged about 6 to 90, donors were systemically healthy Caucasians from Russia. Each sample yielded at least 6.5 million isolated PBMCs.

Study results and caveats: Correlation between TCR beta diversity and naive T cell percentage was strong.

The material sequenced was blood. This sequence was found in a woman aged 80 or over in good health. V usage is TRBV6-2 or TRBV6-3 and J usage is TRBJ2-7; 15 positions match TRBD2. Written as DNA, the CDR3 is TGTGCCAGCAGTTACCAGGGACTAGCGGGGGGTGAGCAGTACTTC. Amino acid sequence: CASSYQGLAGGEQYF.